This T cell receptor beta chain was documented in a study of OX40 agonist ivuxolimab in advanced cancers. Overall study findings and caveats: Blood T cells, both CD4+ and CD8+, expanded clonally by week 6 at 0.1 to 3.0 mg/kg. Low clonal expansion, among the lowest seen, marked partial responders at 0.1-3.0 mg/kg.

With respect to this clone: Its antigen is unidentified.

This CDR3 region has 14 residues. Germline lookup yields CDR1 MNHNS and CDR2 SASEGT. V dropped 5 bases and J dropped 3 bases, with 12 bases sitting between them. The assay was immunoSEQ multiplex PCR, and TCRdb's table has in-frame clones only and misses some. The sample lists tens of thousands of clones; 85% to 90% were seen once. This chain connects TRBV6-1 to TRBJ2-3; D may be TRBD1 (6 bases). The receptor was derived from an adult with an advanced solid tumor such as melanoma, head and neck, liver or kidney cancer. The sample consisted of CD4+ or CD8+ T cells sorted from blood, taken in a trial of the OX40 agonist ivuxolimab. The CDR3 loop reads CASSLQGWTDTQYF. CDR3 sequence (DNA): TGTGCCAGCAGTCTGCAGGGGTGGACAGATACGCAGTATTTT.